A selection of T cell receptor beta chains follows, all from one sample in a study of blood T cell repertoires in COVID-19. Using immunoSEQ multiplex PCR, the repertoire was profiled, and TCRdb retains in-frame clones only, with some absent. The table shows roughly 250,000 clones, with 88% occurring only once. Sample: peripheral blood. The receptors shown here come from a middle-aged woman who had recovered from COVID-19. CDR3s include the opening cysteine and the closing phenylalanine or tryptophan. Fields, in order: V gene, J gene, clone size, CDR3 protein. A clone size is listed for some rows: how often the clone was seen (once, few, many), or a class if it is expanded.

V: TRBV30
J: TRBJ1-4
size: .
CDR3: CAWTNYGTGAEKLFF

V: TRBV7-8
J: TRBJ1-5
size: .
CDR3: CASSPAGSQPQHF

V: TRBV5-1
J: TRBJ1-4
size: few
CDR3: CASSPDRGRGEKLFF

V: TRBV6-5
J: TRBJ1-2
size: .
CDR3: CASRPPFAGSYGYTF

V: TRBV27
J: TRBJ1-5
size: .
CDR3: CASRDRGNQPQHF

V: TRBV28
J: TRBJ2-6
size: .
CDR3: CASSFWQGLPGANVLTF

V: TRBV5-1
J: TRBJ2-7
size: .
CDR3: CASSLDGAGVVEQYF

V: TRBV19
J: TRBJ2-3
size: .
CDR3: CASSPSGRPDTQYF

V: TRBV4-3
J: TRBJ2-3
size: .
CDR3: CASSQVLAGGPDTQYF

V: TRBV30
J: TRBJ1-5
size: .
CDR3: CAWSLGKGLSNQPQHF

V: TRBV6-5
J: TRBJ1-5
size: .
CDR3: CASSPYRVDQPQHF

V: TRBV20-1
J: TRBJ2-1
size: .
CDR3: CSASQTSGGANEQFF

V: TRBV11-3
J: TRBJ2-1
size: .
CDR3: CASSPGTGSYNEQFF

V: TRBV7-9
J: TRBJ2-7
size: .
CDR3: CASSSATLSSGDSYEQYF

V: TRBV11-3
J: TRBJ2-7
size: .
CDR3: CASSLHRGAYEQYF

V: TRBV18
J: TRBJ2-1
size: once
CDR3: CASSPPVRQGTPGHNEQFF

V: TRBV5-4
J: TRBJ2-7
size: few
CDR3: CAGRRDGGEQYF

V: TRBV11-1
J: TRBJ2-7
size: .
CDR3: CASSPGGTGSYEQYF

V: TRBV6-5
J: TRBJ2-4
size: .
CDR3: CASNPRQGGNIQYF

V: TRBV6-5
J: TRBJ1-4
size: .
CDR3: CASSPTGGLLEKLFF

V: TRBV10-1
J: TRBJ2-1
size: .
CDR3: CASRVDRGELAGDNEQFF

V: TRBV28
J: TRBJ2-5
size: .
CDR3: CASSLTPSGGAKTQYF

V: TRBV6-5
J: TRBJ1-1
size: few
CDR3: CASSYTGQGAEAFF

V: TRBV21-1
J: TRBJ2-7
size: .
CDR3: CASSGRTGSDYEQYF

V: TRBV5-5
J: TRBJ1-2
size: few
CDR3: CASSPTGSGYGYTF

V: TRBV18
J: TRBJ1-4
size: .
CDR3: CASSWDSEKEKLFF

V: TRBV10-3
J: TRBJ1-2
size: .
CDR3: CAISESRVVGLYGYTF

V: TRBV9
J: TRBJ2-1
size: .
CDR3: CASSVKGDFDEQFF

V: TRBV7-2
J: TRBJ2-5
size: once
CDR3: CASSQFTLGGSGETQYF

V: TRBV6-4
J: TRBJ2-3
size: .
CDR3: CASSESGGATDTQYF

V: TRBV19
J: TRBJ1-4
size: .
CDR3: CASSMRQSVNEKLFF

V: TRBV6-5
J: TRBJ1-1
size: .
CDR3: CASSYSGQGEAFF

V: TRBV5-1
J: TRBJ1-1
size: .
CDR3: CASTYTGSESPEAFF

V: TRBV6-5
J: TRBJ2-6
size: .
CDR3: CASTPRSGANVLTF

V: TRBV11-3
J: TRBJ2-7
size: .
CDR3: CASSLLREGSYEQYF

V: TRBV28
J: TRBJ1-2
size: once
CDR3: CASSTDDRVYGYTF

V: TRBV19
J: TRBJ2-2
size: .
CDR3: CASSGPGQATGELFF

V: TRBV2
J: TRBJ2-7
size: .
CDR3: CASRVSGTSHEQYF

V: TRBV2
J: TRBJ1-5
size: .
CDR3: CASSREWETAQHF

V: TRBV6-6
J: TRBJ2-2
size: .
CDR3: CASSPRANSGTGELFF

V: TRBV4-3
J: TRBJ1-5
size: .
CDR3: CASSQFYTGVNQPQHF

V: TRBV6-5
J: TRBJ1-1
size: .
CDR3: CASSYRGQGAMRAFF

V: TRBV5-6
J: TRBJ2-3
size: .
CDR3: CASSPPGVSDTQYF

V: TRBV4-2
J: TRBJ1-2
size: few
CDR3: CASSQGVSGPTF

V: TRBV9
J: TRBJ2-1
size: .
CDR3: CASSVEGASYNEQFF

V: TRBV28
J: TRBJ2-7
size: .
CDR3: CASTTGYEQYF

V: TRBV27
J: TRBJ2-7
size: .
CDR3: CASSLSGGTYEQYF

V: TRBV4-3
J: TRBJ1-2
size: medium-sized
CDR3: CASSQVGGTGHYGYTF

V: TRBV18
J: TRBJ2-3
size: .
CDR3: CASSPLEGAKTSTDTQYF

V: TRBV19
J: TRBJ2-7
size: .
CDR3: CASSPQGAGAYEQYF

V: TRBV9
J: TRBJ2-7
size: .
CDR3: CASSVGDSLSWEQYF

V: TRBV11-2
J: TRBJ2-3
size: .
CDR3: CASSLRDSRTDTQYF